A single sample gave rise to the 18 T cell receptor beta chains below, sequenced in a study of T cell repertoires in aging, cancer and after chemotherapy (dated by TCRdb to between 2018 and 2020). Genomic DNA extracted from peripheral blood, rather than sorted cells or RNA, was used as the source for amplification of TCR beta rearrangements. Reads for this sample came from an Illumina MiSeq. Rearranged TRB sequences spanning V, D and J segments were amplified by multiplex touch-down PCR using a mixed TRB-A/B primer pool. TCRdb took the public reads, trimmed them with fastp at Q25, ran MiXCR for clone calling and kept in-frame beta chains. Rows with one shared CDR3 protein collapse into an entry with the most common genes and DNA. In this sample the table shows under 15,000 distinct CDR3 sequences, around 21% of which occur a single time. The ten largest clones represent 5% to 6% of the sample. Sequenced material: blood. The source of these receptors is a human donor in good health.

This clonotype is categorized as medium-sized. The chain employs TRBV6-5 and TRBJ2-7; 8 bases map to TRBD1. V lost 0 bases, J lost 3 bases, and 4 bases stayed unmatched. There are 15 residues in the CDR3. Looked up from germline, CDR1 is MNHEY and CDR2 is SVGAGI. DNA of the CDR3: TGTGCCAGCAGTTACTCGAGGGACAGGTACTACGAGCAGTACTTC. This codes for CASSYSRDRYYEQYF.

The chain recombines TRBV12-3 or TRBV12-4 with TRBJ1-2; D ambiguous. The CDR3 contains 16 residues. V shed 1 base and J shed 4 bases, with 16 bases lying between them. CDR3 in amino acids: CASSLVEVEGPYGYTF. CDR3 nucleotide sequence: TGTGCCAGCAGTTTAGTGGAGGTGGAAGGGCCCTATGGCTACACCTTC.

This clonotype is medium-sized. The rearrangement links TRBV19 to TRBJ2-2; maybe TRBD2 (7 bases). The CDR3 runs to 16 residues. V was shortened by 4 bases and J by 4 bases, with 16 bases between the two germline ends. Germline values: CDR1 LNHDA, CDR2 SQIVND (reference sequence). The CDR3 loop is CASSRPGGGTTGELFF. The CDR3 region has the DNA TGTGCCAGTAGTAGGCCGGGCGGGGGCACCACCGGGGAGCTGTTTTTT.

The rearrangement uses TRBV4-2 and TRBJ2-3; D ambiguous. The germline V and J ends were trimmed by 1 base and 4 bases, with 6 bases remaining between them. CDR3 length: 13 residues. Per germline, CDR1 LGHNA and CDR2 YNFKEQ. The CDR3 loop reads CASSQASPDTQYF. CDR3 DNA sequence: TGTGCCAGCAGCCAAGCTAGTCCAGATACGCAGTATTTT.

This rearrangement joins TRBV9 to TRBJ2-3, with TRBD2 matching over 11 bases. V was clipped by 5 bases and J by 0 bases; unmatched bases: 8. The CDR3 length is 17 residues. Germline CDR1 and CDR2: SGDLS and YYNGEE. Here the CDR3 DNA reads TGTGCCAGCAGGTTACAAATAGCGGGGGGGAGCACAGATACGCAGTATTTT. Its translation is CASRLQIAGGSTDTQYF.

Concerning this clonotype: One junction end disagrees with the germline gene, perhaps due to a read error. The chain is built from TRBV12-3 or TRBV12-4 and TRBJ2-4; D is possibly TRBD1 (6 bases). This CDR3 has 15 residues. The CDR3 region is CDSRGGLQTVNIQYF. CDR3 DNA sequence: TGTGACAGCAGGGGTGGACTCCAAACCGTAAACATTCAGTACTTC.

Judged by abundance, this clonotype is medium-sized. The chain recombines TRBV7-2 with TRBJ1-3; tentative D call: TRBD1 (6 bases). The CDR3 has 16 residues. Germline assignment: CDR1 SGHTA and CDR2 FQGNSA. With 4 bases removed from V and 0 bases from J, the gap between germline ends came to 13 bases. The chain's CDR3 is CASSSQGRGSGNTIYF. In DNA, the CDR3 is TGTGCCAGCAGCTCACAGGGTCGAGGCTCTGGAAACACCATATATTTT.

To note about this clonotype: A much bigger clone sits one base away, suggesting this may be a read error. The genes are TRBV30 and TRBJ2-2; D possibly corresponds to TRBD1 (5 bases). Germline loops: CDR1 GTSNPN, CDR2 SVGIG (reference sequence). The V and J ends lost 3 bases and 4 bases respectively, with 12 bases between them. The CDR3 runs to 14 residues. The CDR3 DNA reads TGTGCCTGGAGGCGACAGAGGATCACCGGGGAGCTGTTTTTT. Translating gives CAWRRQRITGELFF.

This clonotype was counted a few times. The V call is TRBV7-9, the J call TRBJ1-2; D is undetermined. This CDR3 spans 14 amino acids. With 2 bases removed from V and 1 base from J, the gap between germline ends came to 8 bases. Germline V gene lookup returns CDR1 SEHNR and CDR2 FQNEAQ (reference sequence). DNA for the CDR3: TGTGCCAGCAGCTTATATGGCGTTAACTATGGCTACACCTTC. As protein: CASSLYGVNYGYTF.

This clonotype was counted many times. The J gene is TRBJ1-3, the V gene TRBV20-1, with D possibly being TRBD1 (6 bases). CDR3 length: 14 residues. Germline assignment: CDR1 DFQATT and CDR2 SNEGSKA (reference sequence). V lost 0 bases and J 1 base, leaving 7 bases between the germline ends. CDR3 residues: CSAREGGSGNTIYF. CDR3 sequence (DNA): TGCAGTGCTAGAGAAGGGGGTTCTGGAAACACCATATATTTT.

This clonotype has just one count. The chain combines TRBV2 with TRBJ1-2; 8 positions match TRBD1. Trimming at V came to 4 bases and at J to 8 bases, leaving 6 bases not matched to a gene. The CDR3 is 13 residues long. Germline-derived CDR1 and CDR2 are SNHLY and FYNNEI. CDR3 region: CASSVRQGIGYTF. As DNA, the CDR3 is TGTGCCAGCAGTGTGAGACAGGGGATCGGCTACACCTTC.

This clonotype has just a few counts. CDR3 coding DNA: TGTGCCAGCAGGCAATTGGGACAGGTCAATGAGCAGTTCTTC. Residues: CASRQLGQVNEQFF. This sequence joins TRBV12-3 or TRBV12-4 and TRBJ2-1; 8 bases line up with TRBD1. The CDR3 covers 14 residues. V gave up 6 bases and J gave up 6 bases; unmatched junction bases: 7.

The chain employs TRBV4-3 and TRBJ1-4, with 7 nucleotides matching TRBD1. From germline, CDR1 is LGHNA and CDR2 YSLEER. The CDR3 sequence is 16 residues long. The trim removed 0 bases at V and 8 bases at J, leaving 9 bases unmatched. This CDR3 is CASSQDLTGEGEKLFF. The CDR3 bases are TGCGCCAGCAGCCAAGATCTTACAGGGGAGGGGGAAAAACTGTTTTTT.

The rearrangement links TRBV6-5 to TRBJ2-1; 12 nucleotides match TRBD1. This CDR3 spans 16 amino acids. The V segment lost 4 bases and the J segment 2 bases; nucleotides outside the gene matches: 3. Per the germline V gene, CDR1 is MNHEY and CDR2 is SVGAGI. The CDR3 region is CASSSGTGGPYNEQFF. The CDR3 nucleotides are TGTGCCAGCAGTTCCGGGACAGGGGGCCCCTACAATGAGCAGTTCTTC.

This chain links TRBV6-2 or TRBV6-3 with TRBJ1-5, with 7 positions matching TRBD1. Trimming removed 5 bases from V and 7 bases from J; junction bases left unmatched: 8. Germline V gene data show CDR1 as MNHEY and CDR2 as SVGEGT. The CDR3 loop spans 14 amino acids. CDR3 DNA sequence: TGTGCCAGCAGTCCCGGGACAGAGTACCAGCCCCAGCATTTT. It translates to CASSPGTEYQPQHF.

This rearrangement joins TRBV2 to TRBJ2-7, with D maybe TRBD1 (5 bases). The CDR3 runs 12 residues. The germline V and J ends were trimmed by 9 bases and 2 bases, with 11 bases remaining between them. Per the germline V gene, CDR1 is SNHLY and CDR2 is FYNNEI. The CDR3 reads CASPGHPYEQYF. The CDR3 nucleotides are TGTGCCAGTCCCGGACACCCCTACGAGCAGTACTTC.

In its sample, this clonotype is medium-sized (0.01 to 0.1%). This rearrangement joins TRBV5-6 to TRBJ1-2, with TRBD1 as a possible D gene (5 bases). With 5 bases removed from V and 4 bases from J, the gap between germline ends came to 18 bases. Germline V lookup: CDR1 SGHDT, CDR2 YYEEEE. The CDR3 spans 15 residues. For the CDR3, the DNA is TGTGCCAGCAGACGTCCTCCACAGGATTCCTATGGCTACACCTTC. Its protein product is CASRRPPQDSYGYTF.

Regarding this clonotype: A much larger clonotype is one base distant, so this may be a read error. This rearrangement joins TRBV5-6 to TRBJ2-7; D not resolved. Germline V gene lookup returns CDR1 SGHDT and CDR2 YYEEEE. The CDR3 consists of 15 residues. The V end was cut by 4 bases, the J end by 1 base, with 15 bases between. CDR3 protein: CASSTQAQSSYEQYF. The DNA for the CDR3 is TGTGCCAGCAGCACTCAGGCCCAGTCGTCCTACGAGCAGTACTTC.